Presented here are 12 T cell receptor beta chains from one specimen sequenced in a study of T cells after yellow fever vaccination. TCRdb ran MiXCR on the 5' RACE reads and lists one entry per CDR3 protein. This table holds 230,000 or so distinct CDR3 sequences, 3.6% found once. The material was PBMCs, obtained 15 days after the yellow fever booster vaccination. These receptors were collected from a young man who received the YFV17D yellow fever vaccine.

At least ten counts were recorded for this clonotype. The chain recombines TRBV24-1 with TRBJ2-3; the D is unclear. CDR1 and CDR2 (germline): KGHDR, SFDVKD. The CDR3 consists of 13 residues. The germline V and J ends were trimmed by 5 bases and 6 bases, with 11 bases remaining between them. CDR3 sequence: CATSVSLDDTQYF. The CDR3 DNA is TGTGCCACCAGTGTATCCTTAGATGATACGCAGTATTTT.

In its sample, this clonotype was seen many times. The V and J genes are TRBV29-1 and TRBJ2-3, with 9 bases aligning to TRBD2. V gave up 0 bases and J gave up 0 bases; unmatched junction bases: 4. The CDR3 consists of 16 residues. Germline V gene sequence: CDR1 SQVTM, CDR2 ANQGSEA. This CDR3 reads CSVEDWAGGSTDTQYF. The CDR3 DNA reads TGCAGCGTTGAAGATTGGGCGGGGGGGAGCACAGATACGCAGTATTTT.

The chain is built from TRBV25-1 and TRBJ1-6; D uncertain. With 1 base removed from V and 6 bases from J, the gap between germline ends came to 10 bases. The CDR3 length is 15 residues. Per the germline V gene, CDR1 is MGHDK and CDR2 is SYGVNS. CDR3 amino acids: CASSESWGTNSPLHF. In DNA form, the CDR3 reads TGTGCCAGCAGTGAATCTTGGGGTACTAATTCACCCCTCCACTTT.

In this sample, this clonotype turned up many times. This chain connects TRBV5-5 to TRBJ2-5; D perhaps matches TRBD2 (6 bases). The CDR3 runs to 12 residues. Trimming stripped 4 bases from V and 5 bases from J, with 9 bases between. Germline V gene lookup returns CDR1 SGHKS and CDR2 YYEKEE (reference sequence). The CDR3 DNA is TGTGCCAGCAGCCGGGGGTTGGAGACCCAGTACTTC. This gives the protein CASSRGLETQYF.

This clonotype was observed at least ten times. The V call is TRBV7-9, the J call TRBJ1-1; D is uncertain. Deletions cut 7 bases from V and 6 bases from J, with 12 bases between. Germline V lookup: CDR1 SEHNR, CDR2 FQNEAQ (reference sequence). This CDR3 has 12 residues. The CDR3 DNA reads as TGTGCCAGCACTGCGGGGTTACCTGAAGCTTTCTTT. Translating it yields CASTAGLPEAFF.

This clonotype was observed many times. The rearrangement uses TRBV5-1 and TRBJ2-4; weak D call: TRBD1 (5 bases). Trimming removed 0 bases at V and 9 bases at J, with 10 bases between. CDR3 size: 13 residues. Germline V gene sequence: CDR1 SGHRS, CDR2 YFSETQ. The CDR3, as DNA: TGCGCCAGCAGCTTGGCAGGGCAAGGCATTCAGTACTTC. This encodes CASSLAGQGIQYF.

This clonotype was picked up many times. This sequence joins TRBV4-2 and TRBJ2-2; a possible D gene is TRBD1 (6 bases). V was pared by 4 bases and J by 6 bases, with 15 bases between. Germline V CDR1 and CDR2: LGHNA, YNFKEQ. The CDR3 has 15 amino acids. In DNA form, the CDR3 reads TGTGCCAGCAGCCCCTACAAGGACAGTCCCGGGGAGCTGTTTTTT. Translating gives CASSPYKDSPGELFF.

The chain carries TRBV5-1 and TRBJ1-2, with TRBD1 as a possible D gene (5 bases). This CDR3 comprises 15 residues. V gave up 1 base and J gave up 2 bases, with 12 bases separating them. CDR1 is SGHRS, CDR2 YFSETQ, per germline. CDR3 protein: CASSLSRGGNYGYTF. CDR3 DNA sequence: TGCGCCAGCAGCTTGTCGAGGGGCGGAAACTATGGCTACACCTTC.

This clonotype was counted at least ten times. The chain is built from TRBV27 and TRBJ2-1; 10 bases line up with TRBD2. V shed 5 bases, J shed 2 bases, and the junction held 3 bases outside the gene matches. The CDR3 sequence is 15 residues long. The germline CDR1 and CDR2 sequences are MNHEY and SMNVEV (reference sequence). The chain's CDR3 is CASSSGGAPYNEQFF. The DNA for the CDR3 is TGTGCCAGCAGTAGCGGGGGGGCCCCCTACAATGAGCAGTTCTTC.

This clonotype came up many times. This rearrangement joins TRBV5-5 to TRBJ2-5, with TRBD2 as a possible D gene (6 bases). The CDR3 is 14 amino acids. The V end lost 4 bases, the J end lost 7 bases, and 17 bases lay between the germline ends. Germline V gene sequence: CDR1 SGHKS, CDR2 YYEKEE (reference sequence). The CDR3 bases are TGTGCCAGCAGCCAGGGACTTCAAAGTGGGACCCAGTACTTC. Translating it yields CASSQGLQSGTQYF.

A few counts support this clonotype. The chain joins TRBV5-6 to TRBJ1-2; D remains ambiguous. V shed 5 bases and J shed 6 bases, with 8 bases lying between them. From germline, CDR1 is SGHDT and CDR2 YYEEEE. This CDR3 contains 11 residues. CDR3 residues: CASSRTDGYTF. As DNA, the CDR3 is TGTGCCAGCAGTAGGACGGATGGCTACACCTTC.

This clonotype appeared many times. The chain recombines TRBV7-2 with TRBJ2-5; D might be TRBD2 (6 bases). V shed 4 bases and J shed 5 bases, with 17 bases lying between them. The CDR3 contains 15 residues. Germline CDR1 and CDR2: SGHTA and FQGNSA. The CDR3 DNA follows: TGTGCCAGCAGCTCGGGACTGACTGGTAGGGAGACCCAGTACTTC. Protein sequence: CASSSGLTGRETQYF. The full variable domain, rest sourced from reference TRBV7-2 and TRBJ2-5, is GAGVSQSPSNKVTEKGKDVELRCDPISGHTALYWYRQSLGQGLEFLIYFQGNSAPDKSGLPSDRFSAERTGGSVSTLTIQRTQQEDSAVYLCASSSGLTGRETQYFGPGTRLLVL.